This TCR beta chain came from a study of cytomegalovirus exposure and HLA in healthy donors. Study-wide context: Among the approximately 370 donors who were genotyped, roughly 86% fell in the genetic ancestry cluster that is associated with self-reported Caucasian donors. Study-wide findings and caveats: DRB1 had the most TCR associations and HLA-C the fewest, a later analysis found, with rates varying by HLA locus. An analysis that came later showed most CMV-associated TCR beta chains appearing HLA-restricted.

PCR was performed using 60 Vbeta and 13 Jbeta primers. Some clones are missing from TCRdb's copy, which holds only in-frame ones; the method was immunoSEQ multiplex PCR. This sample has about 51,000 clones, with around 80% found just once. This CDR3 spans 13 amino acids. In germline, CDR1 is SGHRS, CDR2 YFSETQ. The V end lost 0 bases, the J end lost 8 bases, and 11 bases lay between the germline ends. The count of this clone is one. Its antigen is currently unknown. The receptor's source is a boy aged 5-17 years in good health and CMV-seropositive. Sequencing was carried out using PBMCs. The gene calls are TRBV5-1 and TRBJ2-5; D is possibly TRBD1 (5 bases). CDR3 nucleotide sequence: TGCGCCAGCAGCTTGGAGCAGGGTAATACCCAGTACTTC. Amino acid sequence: CASSLEQGNTQYF.